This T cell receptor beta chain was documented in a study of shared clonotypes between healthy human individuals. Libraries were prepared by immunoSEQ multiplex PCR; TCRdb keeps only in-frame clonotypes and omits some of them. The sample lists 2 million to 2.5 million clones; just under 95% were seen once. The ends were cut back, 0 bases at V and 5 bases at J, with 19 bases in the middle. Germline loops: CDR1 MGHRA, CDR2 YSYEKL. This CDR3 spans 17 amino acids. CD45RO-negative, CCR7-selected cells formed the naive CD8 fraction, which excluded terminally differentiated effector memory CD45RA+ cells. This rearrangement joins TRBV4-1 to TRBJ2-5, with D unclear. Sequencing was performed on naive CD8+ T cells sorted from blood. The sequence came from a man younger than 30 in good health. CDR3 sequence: CASSQDPPNGVEETQYF. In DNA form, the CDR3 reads TGCGCCAGCAGCCAAGACCCTCCAAACGGTGTGGAGGAGACCCAGTACTTC.